These 13 T cell receptor beta chains were sequenced from one sample in a study of T-cell memory formation after mild COVID-19. MiXCR, run by TCRdb on the 5' RACE reads, gives a single entry per CDR3 protein. The data show a few hundred thousand distinct CDR3 sequences, approximately 15% seen once. The source material was PBMCs or a T cell subset sorted from them (not recorded which). Every receptor here comes from a man aged 18 to 29 who had mild COVID-19 (a few samples of this study predate the infection). Cell type and time point are not known.

The chain couples TRBV20-1 to TRBJ1-2; 11 bases are shared with TRBD1. Germline CDR1 reads DFQATT; CDR2 reads SNEGSKA (reference sequence). V gave up 0 bases and J gave up 4 bases; unmatched junction bases: 7. The CDR3 runs 16 residues. CDR3 sequence (DNA): TGCAGTGCTAGAGACCCCGGGACAGGGGGAATCTATGGCTACACCTTC. It specifies CSARDPGTGGIYGYTF.

The chain carries TRBV7-9 and TRBJ2-5; D remains ambiguous. V lost 3 bases, J lost 7 bases, and 6 bases lay in between. This CDR3 region has 11 residues. CDR1 is SEHNR and CDR2 is FQNEAQ in the germline V gene (reference sequence). CDR3 DNA: TGTGCCAGCAGCTTTTCGGGGACCCAGTACTTC. Translated: CASSFSGTQYF.

The chain joins TRBV19 to TRBJ2-1; the D is unclear. The V gene lost 6 bases and the J gene lost 4 bases, with 10 bases spanning the gap. Germline-derived CDR1 and CDR2 are LNHDA and SQIVND (reference sequence). This CDR3 has 13 amino acids. CDR3 nucleotide sequence: TGTGCCAGTAGCCGATTTGGGTACAATGAGCAGTTCTTC. Its protein product is CASSRFGYNEQFF.

This clonotype was counted between two and nine times. The chain employs TRBV7-3 and TRBJ1-1; D is ambiguous. The CDR3 is 14 amino acids. Between the trimmed V and J ends, which lost 5 bases and 5 bases, there was a span of 15 bases. Germline V gene lookup returns CDR1 SGHTA and CDR2 FQGTGA. CDR3: CASSQSVGKTEAFF. The CDR3 DNA follows: TGTGCCAGCAGCCAGAGCGTGGGCAAGACTGAAGCTTTCTTT.

Turning to this clonotype: A much larger clone is a single base away; this may be a read error. This sequence joins TRBV7-6 and TRBJ2-5; D ambiguous. Germline values: CDR1 SGHVS, CDR2 FNYEAQ. The CDR3 has 14 residues. V shed 0 bases and J shed 5 bases, with 10 bases lying between them. The CDR3 protein is CASSLAHKSETQYF. CDR3 in DNA: TGTGCCAGCAGCTTAGCGCATAAATCGGAGACCCAGTACTTC.

The table lists this clonotype with a few counts. J is TRBJ2-7 and V is TRBV18; possible D gene TRBD2, 6 bases. The V end was cut by 0 bases, the J end by 0 bases, with 12 bases between. The CDR3 runs to 16 residues. Germline CDR1 KGHSH, CDR2 LQKENI. The CDR3: CASSPPSLAFSYEQYF. The CDR3 DNA sequence: TGTGCCAGCTCACCACCTTCGCTAGCGTTCTCCTACGAGCAGTACTTC.

In its sample, this clonotype was seen a few times. The J gene is TRBJ2-3, the V gene TRBV12-3 or TRBV12-4, with 7 nucleotides matching TRBD1. The CDR3 runs to 13 residues. J gave up 4 bases and V 10 bases, and 8 bases lay outside the gene matches. In nucleotides, the CDR3 is TGTGCCACCCGCCCGACAGGGTCAGATACGCAGTATTTT. Residues: CATRPTGSDTQYF.

The chain links TRBV10-3 to TRBJ2-5; 9 bases are a match to TRBD2. The V and J ends lost 3 bases and 5 bases, in that order; junction bases with no gene match: 10. This CDR3 is 16 amino acids long. CDR1 and CDR2 from the germline V gene are ENHRY and SYGVKD. The CDR3 here is CAISDLAGVPRETQYF. CDR3 nucleotides: TGTGCCATCAGTGATTTAGCGGGGGTACCGAGGGAGACCCAGTACTTC.

At least ten counts were recorded for this clonotype. J is TRBJ1-1 and V is TRBV10-3, with D unclear. Per germline, CDR1 ENHRY and CDR2 SYGVKD. Trimming left V 0 bases short and J 3 bases short, with 5 bases between. The CDR3 has 13 amino acids. Written as DNA, the CDR3 is TGTGCCATCAGTGAGTCCCGGGACACTGAAGCTTTCTTT. Amino acids: CAISESRDTEAFF.

V is TRBV5-1 and J is TRBJ2-1, with D possibly TRBD2 on 5 matching bases. With 4 bases removed from V and 7 bases from J, the gap between germline ends came to 15 bases. This CDR3 spans 14 amino acids. Germline CDR1 is SGHRS and CDR2 is YFSETQ. CDR3 DNA sequence: TGCGCCAGCAGCACCGGGATTAACGTTAATGAGCAGTTCTTC. It translates to CASSTGINVNEQFF.

The chain carries TRBV6-2 or TRBV6-3 and TRBJ2-1; D possibly corresponds to TRBD2 (5 bases). Between the trimmed V and J ends, which lost 6 bases and 13 bases, there was a span of 19 bases. Germline CDR1 MNHEY, CDR2 SVGEGT. CDR3 size: 13 residues. The CDR3 is CASSRDSTAGQFF. The CDR3 DNA follows: TGTGCCAGCAGCCGTGACTCCACGGCGGGTCAGTTCTTC.

There are a few counts of this clonotype. V usage is TRBV7-2 and J usage is TRBJ2-7, with D perhaps matching TRBD2 (6 bases). The V and J ends lost 2 bases and 3 bases respectively, with 14 bases between them. Per the germline V gene, CDR1 is SGHTA and CDR2 is FQGNSA. CDR3 length: 15 amino acids. DNA of the CDR3: TGTGCCAGCAGCTTATTGGGGGGACGGTTCTACGAGCAGTACTTC. Its protein product is CASSLLGGRFYEQYF.

V and J are TRBV12-3 or TRBV12-4 and TRBJ2-7; maybe TRBD2 (6 bases). V was pared by 6 bases and J by 4 bases, with 16 bases between. CDR3 length: 14 residues. CDR3 nucleotides: TGTGCCAGCAGCCAATATGGGGGGAATTACGAGCAGTACGTC. Encoded protein: CASSQYGGNYEQYV.